These 32 T cell receptor beta chains were all obtained from the same sample, sequenced in a study of cytomegalovirus exposure and HLA in healthy donors. PCR primers comprised 60 Vbeta and 13 Jbeta primers. Profiled with immunoSEQ multiplex PCR; TCRdb holds only in-frame clones, not every one. The top ten hold about 1.6% of the sample, which has 150,000 to 200,000 clones, less than 75% seen once. Input material: PBMCs. The receptor source for this set is a girl aged 10 to 17 in good health and CMV-seronegative.

This clone was seen a single time. This chain uses TRBV5-1 with TRBJ2-3; D is unresolved. The V and J ends lost 4 bases and 1 base respectively, with 16 bases between them. This CDR3 comprises 16 residues. CDR1 SGHRS and CDR2 YFSETQ come from the germline V gene. The CDR3 DNA follows: TGCGCCAGCAGCCCTAGGTCGTATGTTGGCACAGATACGCAGTATTTT. Translation: CASSPRSYVGTDTQYF.

The gene calls are TRBV30 and TRBJ2-3; tentative D call: TRBD1 (7 bases). The CDR3 is 13 amino acids. Germline lookup yields CDR1 GTSNPN and CDR2 SVGIG (reference sequence). V shed 5 bases and J shed 1 base, with 10 bases lying between them. The CDR3 sequence is CAWRGTGTDTQYF. The CDR3 bases are TGTGCCTGGCGGGGGACAGGCACAGATACGCAGTATTTT.

This clone came up a few times. The chain is built from TRBV4-1 and TRBJ1-3; D remains ambiguous. The CDR3 has 15 residues. Trimming removed 1 base from V and 0 bases from J, with 7 bases in between. The germline V gene encodes CDR1 MGHRA and CDR2 YSYEKL. Written as DNA, the CDR3 is TGCGCCAGCAGCCAAGCGTTCCTCTCTGGAAACACCATATATTTT. It is translated as CASSQAFLSGNTIYF.

This clone was observed a handful of times. The rearrangement links TRBV6-1 to TRBJ1-1, with 8 bases matching TRBD1. V lost 4 bases and J lost 4; bases outside the gene matches: 5. Germline V gene lookup returns CDR1 MNHNS and CDR2 SASEGT. The CDR3 has 14 residues. CDR3 protein: CASSGQTGVTEAFF. The CDR3 DNA reads TGTGCCAGCAGTGGGCAGACAGGGGTCACTGAAGCTTTCTTT.

The J gene is TRBJ1-1, the V gene TRBV4-2; 7 bases match TRBD1. The germline CDR1 and CDR2 sequences are LGHNA and YNFKEQ. The CDR3 is 14 residues long. V gave up 6 bases and J gave up 1 base; unmatched junction bases: 5. The CDR3 spells CASSEKGANTEAFF. DNA of the CDR3: TGTGCCAGCAGTGAAAAGGGGGCGAACACTGAAGCTTTCTTT.

The chain couples TRBV4-1 to TRBJ2-7; 13 positions match TRBD2. J lost 2 bases, V lost 8 bases, and 3 bases had no gene match. CDR1 is MGHRA and CDR2 is YSYEKL in the germline V gene. The CDR3 contains 14 residues. The CDR3 sequence is CASAGTSGTYEQYF. The CDR3 bases are TGCGCCAGCGCCGGGACTAGCGGGACCTACGAGCAGTACTTC.

This clone has only a few counts. The chain recombines TRBV16 with TRBJ1-2; D is unresolved. The CDR3 has 13 residues. Germline loops: CDR1 KGHSY, CDR2 FQNENV. Deletions cut 4 bases from V and 1 base from J, with 7 bases between. This CDR3 is CASSPNNNYGYTF. CDR3 in DNA: TGTGCCAGCAGCCCTAATAATAACTATGGCTACACCTTC.

The chain links TRBV2 to TRBJ2-7; 8 bases match TRBD1. The germline CDR1 and CDR2 sequences are SNHLY and FYNNEI. This CDR3 is 14 amino acids long. V trimming: 6 bases; J trimming: 2 bases; junction bases outside the gene matches: 6. The CDR3 protein is CASSDRGLAYEQYF. CDR3 nucleotide sequence: TGTGCCAGCAGCGACAGGGGACTCGCCTACGAGCAGTACTTC.

This clone was recorded many times. The chain links TRBV7-6 to TRBJ2-5; 10 nucleotides match TRBD2. Germline values: CDR1 SGHVS, CDR2 FNYEAQ. The V gene end was trimmed by 3 bases and the J gene end by 3 bases; junction bases not matched to a gene: 4. This CDR3 region has 15 residues. The CDR3: CASSLAGLAEETQYF. The CDR3 coding sequence is TGTGCCAGCAGCTTGGCCGGACTAGCGGAAGAGACCCAGTACTTC.

This chain connects TRBV10-3 to TRBJ2-7; the match to TRBD2 covers 9 bases. After removal of 5 bases from V and 0 bases from J, the junction contained 2 bases not matched to a gene. CDR3 length: 14 residues. CDR1 is ENHRY, CDR2 SYGVKD, per germline. The CDR3 region is CAISQAGGSYEQYF. CDR3 sequence (DNA): TGTGCCATCAGTCAAGCGGGGGGCTCCTACGAGCAGTACTTC.

The chain links TRBV5-6 to TRBJ1-2, with 7 bases identical to TRBD1. Germline V gene data show CDR1 as SGHDT and CDR2 as YYEEEE. After removal of 2 bases from V and 6 bases from J, the junction contained 1 base not matched to a gene. CDR3 length equals 12 residues. In DNA, the CDR3 is TGTGCCAGCAGCTTTGGGACAGATGGCTACACCTTC. This codes for CASSFGTDGYTF.

The chain recombines TRBV7-9 with TRBJ2-7; 11 bases are shared with TRBD1. J gave up 6 bases and V 6 bases, and 7 bases lay outside the gene matches. Germline loops: CDR1 SEHNR, CDR2 FQNEAQ (reference sequence). The CDR3 totals 14 residues. The CDR3 is CASSSGQGASEQYF. As DNA, the CDR3 is TGTGCCAGCAGTTCCGGACAGGGGGCTTCCGAGCAGTACTTC.

CDR3 sequence (DNA): TGTGCCAGCAGCCAAGATCCCGGGACAGGGGTCGAGCAGTACTTC. Its translation: CASSQDPGTGVEQYF. The gene calls are TRBV4-2 and TRBJ2-7, with TRBD1 identical over 10 bases. CDR1 is LGHNA and CDR2 is YNFKEQ in the germline V gene. The CDR3 loop spans 15 amino acids. V dropped 0 bases and J dropped 6; count of bases not matched to a gene: 5.

The J gene is TRBJ2-5, the V gene TRBV6-5; the D is unclear. The CDR3 has 11 amino acids. V was pared by 3 bases and J by 5 bases, with 4 bases between. From germline, CDR1 is MNHEY and CDR2 SVGAGI. CDR3 sequence (DNA): TGTGCCAGCAGTTATCGGGAGACCCAGTACTTC. This sequence encodes CASSYRETQYF.

The V gene is TRBV15, the J gene TRBJ2-6, with TRBD1 matching 10 bases. V lost 4 bases to trimming and J lost 0 bases; unmatched junction nucleotides: 9. The CDR3 extends over 19 amino acids. CDR1 is LNHNV and CDR2 is YYDKDF in the germline V gene (reference sequence). This CDR3 is CATSTPRTGGDSGANVLTF. The CDR3 nucleotides are TGTGCCACCAGCACCCCTCGGACAGGGGGTGACTCTGGGGCCAACGTCCTGACTTTC.

The chain joins TRBV7-6 to TRBJ2-6, with D possibly being TRBD1 (6 bases). This CDR3 region has 17 residues. Germline CDR1 SGHVS, CDR2 FNYEAQ. V shed 0 bases and J shed 0 bases, with 9 bases lying between them. The CDR3 here is CASSLAGQPSGANVLTF. The DNA for the CDR3 is TGTGCCAGCAGCTTAGCAGGACAGCCCTCTGGGGCCAACGTCCTGACTTTC.

The chain combines TRBV5-6 with TRBJ2-5; D uncertain. CDR3 length equals 12 residues. The germline CDR1 and CDR2 sequences are SGHDT and YYEEEE. The V and J ends lost 1 base and 9 bases respectively, with 10 bases between them. The CDR3 DNA reads TGTGCCAGCAGCTTGAGAGGAAAGTCCCAGTACTTC. It specifies CASSLRGKSQYF.

The rearrangement joins TRBV7-6 to TRBJ1-3; D gene unclear. V was cut by 2 bases and J by 1 base, with 6 bases left in between. The germline CDR1 and CDR2 sequences are SGHVS and FNYEAQ. CDR3 size: 14 residues. The CDR3 sequence: CASSLPSSGNTIYF. The DNA of the CDR3 is TGTGCCAGCAGCTTACCGAGTTCTGGAAACACCATATATTTT.

A few counts support this clone. The chain employs TRBV5-4 and TRBJ2-1; 8 bases fit TRBD2. V dropped 4 bases and J dropped 7; count of bases not matched to a gene: 7. This CDR3 has 14 amino acids. Germline V lookup: CDR1 SGHNT, CDR2 YYREEE (reference sequence). CDR3 region: CASSTQTGGNEQFF. For the CDR3, the DNA is TGTGCCAGCAGCACGCAGACGGGAGGGAATGAGCAGTTCTTC.

The J gene is TRBJ1-5, the V gene TRBV7-9; a weak D match, TRBD1 (5 bases). Between the trimmed V and J ends, which lost 1 base and 5 bases, there was a span of 12 bases. This CDR3 has 15 amino acids. Germline values: CDR1 SEHNR, CDR2 FQNEAQ (reference sequence). CDR3 protein: CASSLGGGVHQPQHF. The CDR3 DNA is TGTGCCAGCAGCTTAGGGGGAGGGGTCCATCAGCCCCAGCATTTT.

This rearrangement joins TRBV5-1 to TRBJ2-1, with 11 bases lining up with TRBD2. This CDR3 contains 18 residues. The trim removed 0 bases at V and 4 bases at J, leaving 9 bases unmatched. The germline V gene has CDR1 SGHRS and CDR2 YFSETQ. The chain's CDR3 is CASSLAPSGGQSYNEQFF. CDR3 nucleotide sequence: TGCGCCAGCAGCTTGGCCCCTAGCGGGGGGCAGAGTTACAATGAGCAGTTCTTC.

The V gene is TRBV10-3, the J gene TRBJ2-3; D possibly corresponds to TRBD1 (7 bases). Germline-derived CDR1 and CDR2 are ENHRY and SYGVKD. V was pared by 0 bases and J by 0 bases, with 16 bases between. CDR3 size: 18 residues. The CDR3 nucleotides are TGTGCCATCAGTGAGTCGCAGGGGGACTTCTTAAGCACAGATACGCAGTATTTT. Its protein is CAISESQGDFLSTDTQYF.

Written as DNA, the CDR3 is TGTGCCAGCAGCCTATATAACGGGGGGGCCGATCTCAGTGAGCAGTTCTTC. Protein sequence: CASSLYNGGADLSEQFF. The genes are TRBV7-2 and TRBJ2-1; 8 positions match TRBD2. Germline CDR1 SGHTA, CDR2 FQGNSA. The junction had 18 bases not matched to a gene; V was cut back by 5 bases and J by 9 bases. CDR3 length: 17 amino acids. Drawing the rest from reference TRBV7-2 and TRBJ2-1, the complete variable domain is GAGVSQSPSNKVTEKGKDVELRCDPISGHTALYWYRQSLGQGLEFLIYFQGNSAPDKSGLPSDRFSAERTGGSVSTLTIQRTQQEDSAVYLCASSLYNGGADLSEQFFGPGTRLTVL.

The gene calls are TRBV19 and TRBJ2-7, with 8 bases aligning to TRBD2. Germline V lookup: CDR1 LNHDA, CDR2 SQIVND (reference sequence). V lost 10 bases to trimming and J lost 5 bases; unmatched junction nucleotides: 7. CDR3 length: 12 amino acids. CDR3 sequence (DNA): TGTGCCACCAAGCGGGGGATCGACGAGCAGTACTTC. Translation gives CATKRGIDEQYF.

The chain recombines TRBV6-5 with TRBJ2-5; D perhaps matches TRBD2 (6 bases). V dropped 6 bases and J dropped 4 bases, with 15 bases sitting between them. Germline V gene lookup returns CDR1 MNHEY and CDR2 SVGAGI. This CDR3 region has 14 residues. CDR3 nucleotides: TGTGCCAGCAGACCGGGGGATGGAACAGAGACCCAGTACTTC. Translated, it gives CASRPGDGTETQYF.

This rearrangement joins TRBV19 to TRBJ1-1; TRBD1 aligns across 7 bases. Trimming cost V 9 bases and J 11 bases; bases outside gene matches: 18. CDR1 LNHDA and CDR2 SQIVND come from the germline V gene (reference sequence). The CDR3 is made up of 14 amino acids. The DNA for the CDR3 is TGTGCCAGCTGGGGGAGACAGGGCTCACTAGAGGCTTTCTTT. It specifies CASWGRQGSLEAFF. The full variable domain, in which reference TRBV19 and TRBJ1-1 provide the parts outside the CDR3, is DGGITQSPKYLFRKEGQNVTLSCEQNLNHDAMYWYRQDPGQGLRLIYYSQIVNDFQKGDIAEGYSVSREKKESFPLTVTSAQKNPTAFYLCASWGRQGSLEAFFGQGTRLTVV.

The chain combines TRBV29-1 with TRBJ2-1; perhaps TRBD1 as D (6 bases). Germline assignment: CDR1 SQVTM and CDR2 ANQGSEA. The CDR3 totals 15 residues. V was pared by 4 bases and J by 1 base, with 14 bases between. As DNA, the CDR3 is TGCAGCGTTGCCCGACAGGACCTATCCTACAATGAGCAGTTCTTC. Its protein is CSVARQDLSYNEQFF.

The chain uses TRBV10-2 and TRBJ2-2, with no clear D. V lost 7 bases and J lost 7, with 16 bases in between. The germline CDR1 and CDR2 sequences are WSHSY and SAAADI. The length of the CDR3 is 14 residues. CDR3 bases: TGCGCCAGCACGTCACAGCTACTTGACGGGGAGCTGTTTTTT. Translated, it gives CASTSQLLDGELFF.

This clone showed up just a few times. The chain combines TRBV10-1 with TRBJ1-6; 7 nucleotides line up with TRBD1. The CDR3 totals 14 residues. The ends lost 2 bases at V and 7 bases at J; junction bases unmatched: 2. CDR1 WNHNN and CDR2 SYGVQD come from the germline V gene (reference sequence). The CDR3 sequence is CASSETTGNSPLHF. The CDR3 bases are TGCGCCAGCAGTGAGACGACAGGGAATTCACCCCTCCACTTT.

In its sample, this clone was seen a few times. The chain has TRBV6-5 and TRBJ1-1; tentatively, D is TRBD1 (6 bases). Germline CDR1 and CDR2: MNHEY and SVGAGI. V lost 4 bases and J lost 3, with 12 bases in between. CDR3 length: 14 amino acids. CDR3 bases: TGTGCCAGCAGTTCCCGACAGGTATACACTGAAGCTTTCTTT. Translating gives CASSSRQVYTEAFF.

The V and J genes are TRBV19 and TRBJ1-1; D gene uncertain. The CDR3 sequence is 12 residues long. Trimming pared 5 bases from V and 5 bases from J, leaving 9 bases between. Germline-derived CDR1 and CDR2 are LNHDA and SQIVND (reference sequence). The CDR3 nucleotides are TGTGCCAGTAGTCGGGGAAATACTGAAGCTTTCTTT. This sequence encodes CASSRGNTEAFF.

The chain is built from TRBV9 and TRBJ1-2, with 7 bases identical to TRBD1. CDR3 size: 15 residues. Germline V gives CDR1 SGDLS, CDR2 YYNGEE. The J segment lost 0 bases and the V segment lost 0 bases, leaving 2 bases of the junction unmatched. The DNA of the CDR3 is TGTGCCAGCAGCGTAGGACAGGGAGCTAACTATGGCTACACCTTC. This gives the protein CASSVGQGANYGYTF.